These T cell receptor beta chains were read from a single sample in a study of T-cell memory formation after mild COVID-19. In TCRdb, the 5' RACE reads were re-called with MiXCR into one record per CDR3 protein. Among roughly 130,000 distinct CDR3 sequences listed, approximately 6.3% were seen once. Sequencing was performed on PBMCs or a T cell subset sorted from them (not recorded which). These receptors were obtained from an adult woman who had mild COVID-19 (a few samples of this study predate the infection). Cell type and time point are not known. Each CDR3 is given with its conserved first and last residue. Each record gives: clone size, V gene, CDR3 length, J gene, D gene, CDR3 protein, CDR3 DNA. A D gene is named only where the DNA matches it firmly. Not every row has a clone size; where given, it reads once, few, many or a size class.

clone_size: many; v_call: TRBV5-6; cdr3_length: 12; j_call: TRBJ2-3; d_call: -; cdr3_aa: CASSLGGNTQYF; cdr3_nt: TGTGCCAGCAGCTTGGGTGGGAATACGCAGTATTTT
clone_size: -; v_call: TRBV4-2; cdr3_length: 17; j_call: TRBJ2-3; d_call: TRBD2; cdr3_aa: CASSHLLAGGSTDTQYF; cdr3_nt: TGTGCCAGCAGCCATCTCTTAGCGGGCGGAAGCACAGATACGCAGTATTTT
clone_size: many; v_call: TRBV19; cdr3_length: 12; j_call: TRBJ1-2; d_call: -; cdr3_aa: CASSWLGASYTF; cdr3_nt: TGTGCCAGTAGTTGGCTGGGGGCGAGCTACACCTTC
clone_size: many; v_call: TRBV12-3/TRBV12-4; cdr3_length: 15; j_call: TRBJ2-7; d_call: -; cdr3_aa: CASSLPGKGKDEQYF; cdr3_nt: TGTGCCAGCAGTTTGCCGGGAAAGGGTAAAGACGAGCAGTACTTC
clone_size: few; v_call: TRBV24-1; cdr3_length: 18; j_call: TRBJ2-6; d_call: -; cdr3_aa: CATSDSTGTLSGANVLTF; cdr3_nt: TGTGCCACCAGTGATTCGACGGGGACCCTCTCTGGGGCCAACGTCCTGACTTTC
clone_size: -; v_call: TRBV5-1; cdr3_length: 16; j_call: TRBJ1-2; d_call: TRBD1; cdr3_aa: CASSHGTGGAGYGYTF; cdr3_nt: TGCGCCAGCAGCCATGGAACAGGGGGCGCAGGCTATGGCTACACCTTC
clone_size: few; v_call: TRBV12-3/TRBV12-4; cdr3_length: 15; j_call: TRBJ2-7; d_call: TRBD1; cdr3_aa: CASSFGDRVTYEQYF; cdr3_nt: TGTGCCAGCAGTTTCGGGGACAGGGTAACCTACGAGCAGTACTTC
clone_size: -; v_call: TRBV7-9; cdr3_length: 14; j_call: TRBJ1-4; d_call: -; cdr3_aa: CASSPSGTDEKLFF; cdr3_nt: TGTGCCAGCAGCCCTTCCGGGACGGACGAAAAACTGTTTTTT
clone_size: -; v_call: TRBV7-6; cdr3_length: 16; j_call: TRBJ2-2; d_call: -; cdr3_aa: CASSLARGANTGELFF; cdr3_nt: TGTGCCAGCAGCTTAGCGCGGGGCGCGAACACCGGGGAGCTGTTTTTT
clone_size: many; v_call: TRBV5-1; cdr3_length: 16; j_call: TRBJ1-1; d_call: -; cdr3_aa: CASTVVGQIGVTEAFF; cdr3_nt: TGCGCCAGCACCGTGGTTGGACAGATCGGGGTCACTGAAGCTTTCTTT
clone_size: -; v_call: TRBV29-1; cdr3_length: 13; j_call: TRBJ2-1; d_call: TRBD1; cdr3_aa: CSAGTDNYNEQFF; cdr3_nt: TGCAGCGCCGGGACAGATAATTACAATGAGCAGTTCTTC
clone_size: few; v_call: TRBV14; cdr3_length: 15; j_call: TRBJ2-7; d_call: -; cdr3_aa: CASSSWGSGSYEQYF; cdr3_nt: TGTGCCAGCAGCAGCTGGGGATCGGGCTCCTACGAGCAGTACTTC
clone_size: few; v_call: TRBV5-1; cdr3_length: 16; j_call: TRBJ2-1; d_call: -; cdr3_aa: CASRPASGSSYNEQFF; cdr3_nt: TGCGCCAGCAGGCCAGCCTCGGGAAGCTCCTACAATGAGCAGTTCTTC
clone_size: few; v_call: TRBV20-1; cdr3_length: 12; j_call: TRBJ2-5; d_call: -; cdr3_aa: CSAPSSLQTQYF; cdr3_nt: TGCAGTGCCCCCAGTAGTCTCCAGACCCAGTACTTC
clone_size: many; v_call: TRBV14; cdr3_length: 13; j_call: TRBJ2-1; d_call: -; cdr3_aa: CASSQDSYNEQFF; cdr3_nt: TGTGCCAGCAGCCAAGACAGCTACAATGAGCAGTTCTTC
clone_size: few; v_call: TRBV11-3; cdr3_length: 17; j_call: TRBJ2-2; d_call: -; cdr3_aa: CASSLDYEILGTGELFF; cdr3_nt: TGTGCCAGCAGCTTAGATTATGAGATACTAGGAACCGGGGAGCTGTTTTTT
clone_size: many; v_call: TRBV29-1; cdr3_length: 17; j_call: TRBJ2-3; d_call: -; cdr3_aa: CSVGETRGVRGTDTQYF; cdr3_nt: TGCAGCGTAGGCGAAACAAGGGGGGTCCGAGGCACAGATACGCAGTATTTT
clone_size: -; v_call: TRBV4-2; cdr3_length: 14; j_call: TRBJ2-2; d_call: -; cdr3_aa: CASSQDRTAGELFF; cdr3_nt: TGTGCCAGCAGCCAAGATAGGACAGCCGGGGAGCTGTTTTTT
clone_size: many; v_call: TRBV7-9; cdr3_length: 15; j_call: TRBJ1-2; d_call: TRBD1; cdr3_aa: CASSLELATGDGYTF; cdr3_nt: TGTGCCAGCAGCTTAGAGCTCGCGACAGGGGACGGCTACACCTTC
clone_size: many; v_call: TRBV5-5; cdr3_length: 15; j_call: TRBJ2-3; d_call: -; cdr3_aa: CASSLLRGGADTQYF; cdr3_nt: TGTGCCAGCAGCTTACTCAGGGGGGGCGCAGATACGCAGTATTTT
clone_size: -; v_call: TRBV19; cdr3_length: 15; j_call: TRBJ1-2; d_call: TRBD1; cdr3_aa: CASSSDRGQEYGYTF; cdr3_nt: TGTGCCAGTAGTTCGGACAGGGGGCAGGAATATGGCTACACCTTC
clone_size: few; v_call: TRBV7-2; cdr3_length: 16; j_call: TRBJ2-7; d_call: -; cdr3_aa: CASRPPLGPSSYEQYF; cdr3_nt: TGTGCCAGCAGACCCCCGCTGGGCCCGAGCTCCTACGAGCAGTACTTC
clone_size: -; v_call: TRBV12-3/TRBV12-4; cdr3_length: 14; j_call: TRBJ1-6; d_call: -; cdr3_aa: CASSFQDSDSPLHF; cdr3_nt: TGTGCCAGCAGTTTCCAGGACAGCGATTCACCCCTCCACTTT
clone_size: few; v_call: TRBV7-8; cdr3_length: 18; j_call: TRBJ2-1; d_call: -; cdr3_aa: CASSFDRASGFGNNEQFF; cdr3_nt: TGTGCCAGCAGCTTCGACCGGGCCTCGGGGTTTGGAAACAATGAGCAGTTCTTC
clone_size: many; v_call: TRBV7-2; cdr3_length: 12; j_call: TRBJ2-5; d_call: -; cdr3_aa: CASSTPTGTQYF; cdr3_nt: TGTGCCAGCAGCACCCCAACGGGGACCCAGTACTTC
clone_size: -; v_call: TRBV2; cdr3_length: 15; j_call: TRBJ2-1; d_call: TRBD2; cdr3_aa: CASSEGPREGSEQFF; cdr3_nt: TGTGCCAGCAGTGAGGGGCCTCGGGAGGGAAGTGAGCAGTTCTTC
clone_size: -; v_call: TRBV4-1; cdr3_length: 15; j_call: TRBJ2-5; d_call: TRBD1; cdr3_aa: CASSRTGAMEGTQYF; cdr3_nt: TGCGCCAGCAGCCGGACAGGGGCTATGGAAGGGACCCAGTACTTC
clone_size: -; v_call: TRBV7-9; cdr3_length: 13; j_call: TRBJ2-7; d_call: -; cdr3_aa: CASSLPGSYEQYF; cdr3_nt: TGTGCCAGCAGCCTCCCCGGATCCTACGAGCAGTACTTC
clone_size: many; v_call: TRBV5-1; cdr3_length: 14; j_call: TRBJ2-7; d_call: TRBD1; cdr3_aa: CASSLPGQSYEQYF; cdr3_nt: TGCGCCAGCAGCCTCCCGGGACAGTCCTACGAGCAGTACTTC
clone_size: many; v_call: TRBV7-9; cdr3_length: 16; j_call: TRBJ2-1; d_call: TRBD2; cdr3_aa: CASSSNPGLAGNEQFF; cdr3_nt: TGTGCCAGCAGCTCTAATCCGGGACTAGCAGGCAATGAGCAGTTCTTC
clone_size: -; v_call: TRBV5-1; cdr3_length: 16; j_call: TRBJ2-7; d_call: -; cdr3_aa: CASSLVGLAESYEQYF; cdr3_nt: TGCGCCAGCAGCTTGGTAGGATTGGCGGAATCCTACGAGCAGTACTTC
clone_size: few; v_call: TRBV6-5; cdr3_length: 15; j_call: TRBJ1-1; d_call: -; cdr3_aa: CASSDDRRLNTEAFF; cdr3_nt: TGTGCCAGCAGTGATGACAGGAGGTTGAACACTGAAGCTTTCTTT
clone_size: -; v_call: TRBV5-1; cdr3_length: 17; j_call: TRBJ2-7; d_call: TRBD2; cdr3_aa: CASSPLGLAGAHYEQYF; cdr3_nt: TGCGCCAGCAGCCCTCTGGGACTAGCGGGGGCCCACTACGAGCAGTACTTC
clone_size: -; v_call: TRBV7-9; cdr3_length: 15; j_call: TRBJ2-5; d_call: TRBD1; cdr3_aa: CASSSRDSQKETQYF; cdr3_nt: TGTGCCAGCAGCTCCCGGGACAGCCAAAAAGAGACCCAGTACTTC
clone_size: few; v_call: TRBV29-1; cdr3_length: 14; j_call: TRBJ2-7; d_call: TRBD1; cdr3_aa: CSAVPRDRAYEQYF; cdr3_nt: TGCAGCGCAGTACCGAGGGACAGGGCCTACGAGCAGTACTTC
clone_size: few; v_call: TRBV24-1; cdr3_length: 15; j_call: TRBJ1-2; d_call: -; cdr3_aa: CATSDSGFANYGYTF; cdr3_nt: TGTGCCACCAGTGATTCTGGGTTTGCTAACTATGGCTACACCTTC
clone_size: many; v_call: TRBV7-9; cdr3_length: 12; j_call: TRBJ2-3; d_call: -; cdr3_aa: CASGHGTDTQYF; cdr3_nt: TGTGCCAGTGGACACGGCACAGATACGCAGTATTTT
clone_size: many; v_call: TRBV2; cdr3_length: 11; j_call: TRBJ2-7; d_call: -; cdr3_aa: CASSELYEQYF; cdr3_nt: TGTGCCAGCAGTGAGCTCTACGAGCAGTACTTC
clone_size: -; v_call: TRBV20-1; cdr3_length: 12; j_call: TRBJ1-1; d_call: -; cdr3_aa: CSARDWETEAFF; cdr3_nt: TGCAGTGCTAGAGATTGGGAGACTGAAGCTTTCTTT
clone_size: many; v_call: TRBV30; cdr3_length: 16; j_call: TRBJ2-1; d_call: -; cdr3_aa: CAWSVWRGQLYNEQFF; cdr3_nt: TGTGCCTGGAGTGTCTGGCGGGGGCAGCTCTACAATGAGCAGTTCTTC
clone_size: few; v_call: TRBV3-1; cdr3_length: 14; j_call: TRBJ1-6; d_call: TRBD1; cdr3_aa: CASRQTGAGSPLHF; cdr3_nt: TGTGCCAGCAGACAAACAGGGGCGGGCTCACCCCTCCACTTT
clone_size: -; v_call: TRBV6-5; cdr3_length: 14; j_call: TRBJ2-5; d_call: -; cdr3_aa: CASSYSLGQETQYF; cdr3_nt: TGTGCCAGCAGTTACTCCCTCGGCCAAGAGACCCAGTACTTC
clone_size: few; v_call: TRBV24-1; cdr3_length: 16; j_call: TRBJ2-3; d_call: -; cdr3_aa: CATSDTGPGNTDTQYF; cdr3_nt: TGTGCCACCAGTGATACCGGACCGGGAAACACAGATACGCAGTATTTT
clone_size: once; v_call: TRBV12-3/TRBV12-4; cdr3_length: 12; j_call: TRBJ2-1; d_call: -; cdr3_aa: CASSLPGSEQFF; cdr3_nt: TGTGCCAGCAGTTTACCCGGAAGTGAGCAGTTCTTC
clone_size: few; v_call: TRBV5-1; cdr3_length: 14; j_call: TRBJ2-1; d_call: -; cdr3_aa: CASSLLQDNNEQFF; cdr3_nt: TGCGCCAGCAGCTTGTTGCAGGATAACAATGAGCAGTTCTTC
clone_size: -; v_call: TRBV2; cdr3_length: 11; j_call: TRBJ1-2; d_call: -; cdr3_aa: CASTKGRAITF; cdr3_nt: TGTGCCAGCACCAAGGGACGGGCTATCACCTTC
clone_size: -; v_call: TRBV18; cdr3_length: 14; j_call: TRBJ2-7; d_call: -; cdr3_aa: CASSPQRESYEQYF; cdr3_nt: TGTGCCAGCTCACCACAACGGGAGTCCTACGAGCAGTACTTC
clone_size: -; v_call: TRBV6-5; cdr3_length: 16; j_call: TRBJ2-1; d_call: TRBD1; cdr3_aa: CASSPTGTGAYNEQFF; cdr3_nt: TGTGCCAGCAGCCCCACCGGGACAGGGGCCTACAATGAGCAGTTCTTC
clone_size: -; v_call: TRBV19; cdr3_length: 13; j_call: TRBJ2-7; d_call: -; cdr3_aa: CASSTDHSYEQYF; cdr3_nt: TGTGCCAGTAGTACCGACCACTCCTACGAGCAGTACTTC
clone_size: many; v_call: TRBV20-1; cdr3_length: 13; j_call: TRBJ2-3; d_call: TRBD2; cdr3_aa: CSSGGFSTDTQYF; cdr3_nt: TGCTCCTCGGGGGGGTTTAGCACAGATACGCAGTATTTT
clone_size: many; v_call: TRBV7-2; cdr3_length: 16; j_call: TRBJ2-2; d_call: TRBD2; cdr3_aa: CASSLLGSSGTGELFF; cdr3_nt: TGTGCCAGCAGCTTATTAGGTTCTAGCGGCACCGGGGAGCTGTTTTTT
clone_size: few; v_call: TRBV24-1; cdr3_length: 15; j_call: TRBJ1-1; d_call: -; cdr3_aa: CATRAGRGGNTEAFF; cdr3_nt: TGTGCCACCAGAGCAGGGAGGGGAGGGAACACTGAAGCTTTCTTT
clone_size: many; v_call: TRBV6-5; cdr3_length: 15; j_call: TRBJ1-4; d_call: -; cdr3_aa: CASSSPNLGQEKLFF; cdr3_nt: TGTGCCAGCAGTTCCCCGAATTTAGGACAGGAAAAACTGTTTTTT
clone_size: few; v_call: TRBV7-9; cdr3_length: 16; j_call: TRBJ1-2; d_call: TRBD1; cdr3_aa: CASSSGQGVVYYGYTF; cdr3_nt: TGTGCCAGCAGCTCCGGACAGGGTGTAGTATACTATGGCTACACCTTC
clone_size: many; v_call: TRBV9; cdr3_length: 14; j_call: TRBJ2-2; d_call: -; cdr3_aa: CASSSRLNTGELFF; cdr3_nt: TGTGCCAGCAGCTCCCGACTTAACACCGGGGAGCTGTTTTTT